The clone carrying this T cell receptor beta chain has just one count. The CDR3 length is 15 residues. V lost 5 bases and J lost 4; bases outside the gene matches: 7. CDR1 is MGHDK, CDR2 SYGVNS, per germline. These data belong to a study of blood T cell repertoires in COVID-19. Study as a whole: COVID-19 samples collected from the United States, Italy and Spain covered acute and convalescent phases. T cells, B-cell-depleted T cells, or PBMCs provided the cDNA or gDNA that served as material.

Original data processing: Counts of nucleated cells, estimated from reference gene primer amplification, were obtained. Clones were read by immunoSEQ multiplex PCR, and TCRdb kept only the in-frame ones, dropping some. The D gene and trimming were derived from the DNA, and the V and J assignments and clone size from that table. The sample contains roughly 200,000 clones, around 78% of which appear only once. Sequences were obtained from peripheral blood. V is TRBV25-1 and J is TRBJ2-5; 10 positions agree with TRBD2. This clonotype originated in a woman of 80 years or more with active or convalescent COVID-19. The CDR3 region is CASSFPAGGPETQYF. CDR3 nucleotides: TGTGCCAGCAGTTTTCCAGCGGGGGGGCCAGAGACCCAGTACTTC.